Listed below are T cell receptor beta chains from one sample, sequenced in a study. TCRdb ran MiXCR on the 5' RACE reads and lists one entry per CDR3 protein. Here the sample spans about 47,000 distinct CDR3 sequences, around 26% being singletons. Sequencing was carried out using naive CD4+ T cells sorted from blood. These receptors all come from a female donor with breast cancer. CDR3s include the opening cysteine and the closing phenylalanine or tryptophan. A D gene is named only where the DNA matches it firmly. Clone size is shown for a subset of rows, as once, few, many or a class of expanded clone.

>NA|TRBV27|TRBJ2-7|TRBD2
TGTGCCAGTAGGCTAACGGGGGAGGGGTCCTACGAGCAGTACTTC
CASRLTGEGSYEQYF
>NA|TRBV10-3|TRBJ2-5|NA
TGTGCCATCAGTGAGTCGAATATGGGGGCAGAGACCCAGTACTTC
CAISESNMGAETQYF
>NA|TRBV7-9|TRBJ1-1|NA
TGTGCCAGCAGCTTAGTACAGGCGGCCAGGGCGAACACTGAAGCTTTCTTT
CASSLVQAARANTEAFF
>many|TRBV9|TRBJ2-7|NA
TGTGCCAGCAGCGTAGAGCCCAGAGGGTCCTACGAGCAGTACTTC
CASSVEPRGSYEQYF
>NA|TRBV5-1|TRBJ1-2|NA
TGCGCCAGCAGCTTGGACTACACCTTC
CASSLDYTF
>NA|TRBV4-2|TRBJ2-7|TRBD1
TGTGCCAGCAGCCAAGATTTTTCGGGACAGGGAACCTACGAGCAGTACTTC
CASSQDFSGQGTYEQYF
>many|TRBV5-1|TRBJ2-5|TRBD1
TGCGCCAGCAGCATTGCCGGGACAGAAAAAGAGACCCAGTACTTC
CASSIAGTEKETQYF
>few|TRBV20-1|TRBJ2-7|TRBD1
TGCAGTGGGGACAGGGGAGACTACGAGCAGTACTTC
CSGDRGDYEQYF
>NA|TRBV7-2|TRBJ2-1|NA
TGTGCCAGCAGCTTAGAGAACAGGTTTCGTAATGAGCAGTTCTTC
CASSLENRFRNEQFF
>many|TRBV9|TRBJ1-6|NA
TGTGCCAGGGGGAGTAGACGCAATTCACCCCTCCACTTT
CARGSRRNSPLHF
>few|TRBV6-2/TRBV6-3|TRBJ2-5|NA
TGTGCCAGCAGTCGCCGCTCTCAAGAGACCCAGTACTTC
CASSRRSQETQYF
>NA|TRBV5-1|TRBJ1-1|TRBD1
TGCGCCAGCAGCTTGGGGACAGGGTACGCTGAAGCTTTCTTT
CASSLGTGYAEAFF
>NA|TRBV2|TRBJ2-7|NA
TGTGCCAGCACCATCACTGGGGGCGCCTACGAGCAGTACTTC
CASTITGGAYEQYF
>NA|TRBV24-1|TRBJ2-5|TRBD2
TGTGCCACCAGTGACACCTCGCGGGAGTTGGGGACCGAGACCCAGTACTTC
CATSDTSRELGTETQYF
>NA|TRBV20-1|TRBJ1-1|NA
TGCAGTGCTAGCCCCACAATGGGGAGGACTGAAGCTTTCTTT
CSASPTMGRTEAFF
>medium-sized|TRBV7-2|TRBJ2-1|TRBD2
TGTGCCAGCAGCTTTGGCGGGAGGGCCTACAATGAGCAGTTCTTC
CASSFGGRAYNEQFF
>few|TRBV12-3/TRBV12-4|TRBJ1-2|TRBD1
TGTGCCAGCTGGAGGACAGGGGGCAGACTAGGTGGCTACACCTTC
CASWRTGGRLGGYTF
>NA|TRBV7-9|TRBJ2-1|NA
TGTGCCAGCAGCCTATTAGTCGTACTAGAGGGCAATGAGCAGTTCTTC
CASSLLVVLEGNEQFF
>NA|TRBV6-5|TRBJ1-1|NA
TGTGCCAGCAATACGATTAAGAACACTGAAGCTTTCTTT
CASNTIKNTEAFF
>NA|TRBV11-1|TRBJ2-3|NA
TGTGCCAGCAGCTTCAGACAGGCATACACAGATACGCGGTATTTT
CASSFRQAYTDTRYF
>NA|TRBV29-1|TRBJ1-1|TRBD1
TGCAGCGCAGGGGGACAGTTGAACACTGAAGCTTCCTTT
CSAGGQLNTEASF
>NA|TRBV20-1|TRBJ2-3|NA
TGCAGTGCTAGGAGACCGGGGACAGATACGCAGTATTTT
CSARRPGTDTQYF
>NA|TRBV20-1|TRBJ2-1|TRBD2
TGCAGTGCTAGAGATAGCGGGAGGGGCTCCTACAATGAGCAGTTCTTC
CSARDSGRGSYNEQFF
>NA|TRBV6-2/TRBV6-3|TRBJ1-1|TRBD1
TGTGCCAGCAGTGACACAGGGGCCACTGAAGCTTTCTTT
CASSDTGATEAFF
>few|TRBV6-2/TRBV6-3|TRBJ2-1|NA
TGTGCCAGCAGTTACATTTTTAGAAATGAGCAGTTCTTC
CASSYIFRNEQFF
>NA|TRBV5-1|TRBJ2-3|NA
TGCGCCAGCAGCTTGGGTGTAACTAGCACAGATACGCAGTATTTT
CASSLGVTSTDTQYF
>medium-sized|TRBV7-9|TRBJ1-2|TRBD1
TGTGCCAGCAGCCCCGGGACAGATCCCTCCGGCTACACCTTC
CASSPGTDPSGYTF
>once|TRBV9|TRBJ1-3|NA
TGTGCCAGCAGCGCCGTCGGAGGGGGCTCTGGAAACACCATATATTTT
CASSAVGGGSGNTIYF
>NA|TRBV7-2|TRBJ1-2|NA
TGTGCCAGCAGCAAACCCAGCCGGGGCTACACCTTC
CASSKPSRGYTF
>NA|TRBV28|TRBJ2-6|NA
TGTGCCAGCAGTTTTGGGGGATCAGGGGCCAACGTCCTGACTTTC
CASSFGGSGANVLTF
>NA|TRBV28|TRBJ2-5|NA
TGTGCCAGCAGTTTAGTGGGCACCGTACCAGGGACCCAGTACTTC
CASSLVGTVPGTQYF